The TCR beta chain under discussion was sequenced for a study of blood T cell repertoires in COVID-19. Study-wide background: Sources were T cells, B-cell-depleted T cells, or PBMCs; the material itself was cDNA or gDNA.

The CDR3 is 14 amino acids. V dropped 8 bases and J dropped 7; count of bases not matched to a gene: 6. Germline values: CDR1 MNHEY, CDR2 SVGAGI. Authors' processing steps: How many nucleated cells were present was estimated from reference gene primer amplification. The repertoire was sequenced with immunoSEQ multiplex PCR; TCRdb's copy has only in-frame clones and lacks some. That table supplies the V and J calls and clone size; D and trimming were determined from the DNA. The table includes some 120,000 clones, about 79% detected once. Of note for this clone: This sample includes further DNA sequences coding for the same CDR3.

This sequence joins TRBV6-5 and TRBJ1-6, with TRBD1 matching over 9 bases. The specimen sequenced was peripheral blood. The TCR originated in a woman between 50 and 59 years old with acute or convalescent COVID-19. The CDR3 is CASSLGQGNSPLHF. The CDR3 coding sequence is TGTGCCAGCTCGTTGGGACAGGGAAATTCACCCCTCCACTTT.